This TCR beta chain was sequenced for a study of early T cells in non-severe SARS-CoV-2 infection. Study information: The authors sequenced bulk RNA from unsorted whole blood, leaving chains unpaired.

In this sample, this clonotype turned up many times. The antigen is undetermined. Researchers tagged individual cDNA molecules with unique molecular identifiers. TCRdb reprocessed the 5' RACE reads with MiXCR, giving one entry per CDR3 protein. The sample includes 25,000 to 35,000 distinct CDR3 sequences, about 5% seen only once; the top ten take around 2.5%. The CDR3 spans 15 residues. CDR1 and CDR2 from the germline V gene are SGHRS and YFSETQ. The V segment lost 4 bases and the J segment 4 bases; nucleotides outside the gene matches: 11. Study-level points and caveats: In VDJdb matching, anti-spike CD8 responses were favored while private and CD4 specificities went missing.

The chain joins TRBV5-1 to TRBJ2-7, with 7 positions matching TRBD1. Sequenced input: whole blood. The TCR comes from an adult who was a healthcare worker with PCR-confirmed SARS-CoV-2 infection or an uninfected control (not recorded which). DNA for the CDR3: TGCGCCAGCAGCCCATACCGGGGACAGTTTTACGAGCAGTACTTC. Translation: CASSPYRGQFYEQYF. The variable domain in full, with the rest retrieved from reference TRBV5-1 and TRBJ2-7, is KAGVTQTPRYLIKTRGQQVTLSCSPISGHRSVSWYQQTPGQGLQFLFEYFSETQRNKGNFPGRFSGRQFSNSRSEMNVSTLELGDSALYLCASSPYRGQFYEQYFGPGTRLTVT.